Each of the 24 T cell receptor beta chains below was sequenced from the same sample in a study of T cell repertoires in cytomegalovirus infection. MiXCR, run by TCRdb on the reads, gives a single entry per CDR3 protein. Of fewer than 1,000,000 distinct CDR3 sequences listed, roughly 30% are singletons. For these receptors, no antigen is known. The sample was cultured CD8+ T cells from PBMCs, taken from culture after CMV antigen stimulation. These receptors were obtained from a human donor in good health (CMV status not recorded). Some clones in this sample may be carry-over from other donors' samples.

In its sample, this clonotype was seen many times. The chain joins TRBV7-2 to TRBJ2-4; 7 positions agree with TRBD1. The J segment lost 5 bases and the V segment lost 1 base, leaving 2 bases of the junction unmatched. Germline assignment: CDR1 SGHTA and CDR2 FQGNSA. This CDR3 has 14 amino acids. CDR3: CASSLGQGQNIQYF. CDR3 bases: TGTGCCAGCAGCTTAGGACAGGGCCAAAACATTCAGTACTTC.

This chain connects TRBV6-2 or TRBV6-3 to TRBJ2-1, with D uncertain. The ends were cut back, 2 bases at V and 5 bases at J, with 7 bases in the middle. The CDR3 has 13 residues. Germline CDR1 is MNHEY and CDR2 is SVGEGT. CDR3 DNA: TGTGCCAGCAGTTACGCCCCGAACAATGAGCAGTTCTTC. Its translation is CASSYAPNNEQFF.

This clonotype has just a few counts. V is TRBV12-3 or TRBV12-4 and J is TRBJ2-2, with TRBD2 as a possible D gene (6 bases). V was cut by 6 bases and J by 1 base, with 12 bases left in between. This CDR3 region has 15 residues. The CDR3 coding sequence is TGTGCCAGCAGCCCATCGGGAGAGAACACCGGGGAGCTGTTTTTT. Translating it yields CASSPSGENTGELFF.

V gene TRBV7-9 combines with J gene TRBJ1-2; D call uncertain. V gave up 4 bases and J gave up 1 base, with 16 bases separating them. Germline V gene lookup returns CDR1 SEHNR and CDR2 FQNEAQ (reference sequence). The CDR3 spans 16 residues. This chain's CDR3 is CASSSPQGPINYGYTF. CDR3 sequence (DNA): TGTGCCAGCAGCTCCCCTCAAGGACCGATTAACTATGGCTACACCTTC.

This chain joins TRBV9 and TRBJ2-5; 12 nucleotides agree with TRBD2. Unmatched junction bases numbered 6, after V lost 3 bases and J lost 6 bases. The CDR3 covers 15 residues. CDR1 and CDR2 from the germline V gene are SGDLS and YYNGEE. CDR3 nucleotides: TGTGCCAGCAGCGACGAGACTAGCGGGGGCCAGACCCAGTACTTC. Residues: CASSDETSGGQTQYF.

In this sample, this clonotype turned up many times. This sequence joins TRBV7-8 and TRBJ1-1; D might be TRBD1 (5 bases). Trimming cost V 2 bases and J 5 bases, with 12 bases left between them. Germline V lookup: CDR1 SGHVS, CDR2 FQNEAQ. The CDR3 length is 14 residues. Written as DNA, the CDR3 is TGTGCCAGCAGCTTAAGGGCAGGGCCAACTGAAGCTTTCTTT. It specifies CASSLRAGPTEAFF.

This clonotype has just a few counts. This chain joins TRBV28 and TRBJ2-5, with TRBD1 matching 8 bases. This CDR3 region has 15 residues. Trimming took 5 bases from V and 1 from J; bases not matched to a gene: 6. Germline CDR1 is MDHEN and CDR2 is SYDVKM. CDR3 sequence reads: CASSKGQDPQETQYF. In DNA, the CDR3 is TGTGCCAGCAGTAAGGGACAGGACCCCCAAGAGACCCAGTACTTC. Together with reference TRBV28 and TRBJ2-5, the CDR3 gives the full variable domain: DVKVTQSSRYLVKRTGEKVFLECVQDMDHENMFWYRQDPGLGLRLIYFSYDVKMKEKGDIPEGYSVSREKKERFSLILESASTNQTSMYLCASSKGQDPQETQYFGPGTRLLVL.

The chain has TRBV20-1 and TRBJ1-2; D not certain. Looked up from germline, CDR1 is DFQATT and CDR2 is SNEGSKA (reference sequence). Trimming took off 7 bases at V and 5 bases at J, with 11 bases between the two ends. The CDR3 has 11 amino acids. The DNA of the CDR3 is TGCAGTGTCCCCGAGTGGTATGGCTACACCTTC. Residues: CSVPEWYGYTF.

As for this clonotype: Just one base apart from a much larger clone, this may be a read error. The chain employs TRBV7-6 and TRBJ2-2, with 7 positions matching TRBD1. Germline CDR1 is SGHVS and CDR2 is FNYEAQ. This CDR3 spans 15 amino acids. The CDR3 here is CANSSRQGTTGELFF. In DNA form, the CDR3 reads TGTGCCAACAGCTCCAGACAGGGTACCACCGGGGAGCTGTTTTTT.

The chain couples TRBV19 to TRBJ1-1; D possibly corresponds to TRBD1 (5 bases). Trimming left V 4 bases short and J 3 bases short, with 12 bases between. Per germline, CDR1 LNHDA and CDR2 SQIVND (reference sequence). The CDR3 spans 14 residues. This CDR3 reads CASSKRQGYTEAFF. The CDR3 region has the DNA TGTGCCAGTAGTAAGCGGCAGGGCTACACTGAAGCTTTCTTT.

V and J are TRBV2 and TRBJ2-7; maybe TRBD1 (5 bases). CDR3 length equals 16 residues. The V end was cut by 3 bases, the J end by 0 bases, with 15 bases between. Germline V gene lookup returns CDR1 SNHLY and CDR2 FYNNEI. The CDR3 coding sequence is TGTGCCAGCAGTGATCGGTTCGGACAAAGCTCCTACGAGCAGTACGTC. This gives the protein CASSDRFGQSSYEQYV.

This clonotype was seen a handful of times. This chain connects TRBV4-3 to TRBJ1-2; a possible D gene is TRBD1 (6 bases). V was cut by 0 bases and J by 4 bases, with 12 bases left in between. CDR1 is LGHNA, CDR2 YSLEER, per germline. The length of the CDR3 is 15 residues. DNA of the CDR3: TGCGCCAGCAGCCAAGATAGGCAGGGGACCTATGGCTACACCTTC. It codes for CASSQDRQGTYGYTF.

To note about this clonotype: A junction boundary mismatches the germline segment, possibly from a read error. The V and J genes are TRBV12-3 or TRBV12-4 and TRBJ2-1, with 12 positions matching TRBD2. The CDR3 length is 17 residues. CDR3 amino acids: CVSSPGLAGGSYNEQFF. The CDR3 nucleotides read TGTGTCAGCAGTCCGGGACTAGCGGGCGGTTCCTACAATGAGCAGTTCTTC.

The genes are TRBV12-5 and TRBJ2-5; D gene ambiguous. The CDR3 spans 13 residues. The germline CDR1 and CDR2 sequences are LGHNT and FRNRAP. Trimming stripped 1 base from V and 5 bases from J, with 8 bases between. The CDR3 here is CASGLGVRETQYF. CDR3 bases: TGTGCTAGTGGTTTGGGGGTTCGGGAGACCCAGTACTTC.

In this sample, this clonotype turned up a few times. This sequence joins TRBV19 and TRBJ1-1; 7 nucleotides agree with TRBD1. Unmatched junction bases numbered 7, after V lost 6 bases and J lost 0 bases. The V gene's germline CDR1 is LNHDA and CDR2 SQIVND (reference sequence). CDR3 length: 15 amino acids. CDR3: CASRTYRGMNTEAFF. The CDR3 DNA follows: TGTGCCAGTAGGACGTACAGGGGAATGAACACTGAAGCTTTCTTT.

A single count supports this clonotype. J is TRBJ2-1 and V is TRBV25-1; 11 bases are a match to TRBD2. The CDR3 contains 19 residues. The V gene end was trimmed by 1 base and the J gene end by 4 bases; junction bases not matched to a gene: 12. The germline gives CDR1 MGHDK, CDR2 SYGVNS. CDR3 in amino acids: CASSESPLLAGGPYNEQFF. The CDR3 DNA follows: TGTGCCAGCAGTGAATCCCCTTTGTTAGCGGGGGGGCCTTACAATGAGCAGTTCTTC. The variable domain in full, completed from reference TRBV25-1 and TRBJ2-1, reads EADIYQTPRYLVIGTGKKITLECSQTMGHDKMYWYQQDPGMELHLIHYSYGVNSTEKGDLSSESTVSRIRTEHFPLTLESARPSHTSQYLCASSESPLLAGGPYNEQFFGPGTRLTVL.

V gene TRBV28 combines with J gene TRBJ2-7; 15 bases are a match to TRBD2. J lost 5 bases, V lost 5 bases, and 10 bases had no gene match. This CDR3 region has 17 residues. CDR1 and CDR2 (germline): MDHEN, SYDVKM. The CDR3 nucleotides read TGTGCCAGCAGTCGGTTCGGACTAGCGGGGGGGTTCGACGAGCAGTACGTC. It codes for CASSRFGLAGGFDEQYV.

This chain joins TRBV5-6 and TRBJ2-5; a possible D gene is TRBD1 (6 bases). This CDR3 has 15 residues. Germline V lookup: CDR1 SGHDT, CDR2 YYEEEE. V dropped 6 bases and J dropped 5 bases, with 20 bases sitting between them. The CDR3 DNA follows: TGTGCCAGCACCCCCTCACAGGGCTACGATGAGACCCAGTACTTC. Translating it yields CASTPSQGYDETQYF.

V is TRBV7-9 and J is TRBJ2-3, with 7 bases that match TRBD2. The CDR3 totals 18 residues. Germline CDR1 is SEHNR and CDR2 is FQNEAQ (reference sequence). With 5 bases clipped from V and 6 bases from J, the junction kept 20 bases outside the gene matches. The CDR3 spells CASSLRPSGDPRKDTQYF. DNA for the CDR3: TGTGCCAGCAGCCTTAGGCCCAGCGGGGATCCCCGGAAGGATACGCAGTATTTT.

There are a few counts of this clonotype. This chain uses TRBV12-3 or TRBV12-4 with TRBJ2-1; 8 bases match TRBD2. The length of the CDR3 is 12 residues. Trimming cost V 10 bases and J 10 bases; bases outside gene matches: 9. CDR3 nucleotides: TGTGCCACCAAGAGCGGGGGCCTGGAGCAGTTCTTC. It codes for CATKSGGLEQFF.

This clonotype was seen once. The V gene is TRBV27, the J gene TRBJ2-1; D is uncertain. This CDR3 has 14 amino acids. The germline V gene encodes CDR1 MNHEY and CDR2 SMNVEV (reference sequence). Trimming cost V 3 bases and J 6 bases, with 12 bases left between them. The CDR3 loop reads CASSLLVGSNEQFF. The CDR3 bases are TGTGCCAGCAGTTTGTTGGTGGGTTCCAATGAGCAGTTCTTC.

This chain joins TRBV6-1 and TRBJ2-5; 11 bases fit TRBD2. The CDR3 runs to 16 residues. Germline-derived CDR1 and CDR2 are MNHNS and SASEGT. V was clipped by 6 bases and J by 1 base; unmatched bases: 7. The CDR3 DNA reads TGTGCCAGCAGAGACACCCTAGCGGGGGGCCAAGAGACCCAGTACTTC. It is translated as CASRDTLAGGQETQYF.

This clonotype was counted a few times. This chain uses TRBV12-3 or TRBV12-4 with TRBJ1-2; TRBD1 might be the D (6 bases). The CDR3 totals 16 residues. V shed 3 bases and J shed 4 bases, with 18 bases lying between them. CDR3 in DNA: TGTGCCAGCAGTTTGAGAGAACGGGGGCCGGCCTATGGCTACACCTTC. Translating gives CASSLRERGPAYGYTF.

This clonotype turned up a few times. The J gene is TRBJ2-1, the V gene TRBV24-1; the D gene could be TRBD1 or TRBD2 (6 bases each). This CDR3 spans 17 amino acids. The germline CDR1 and CDR2 sequences are KGHDR and SFDVKD. Trimming pared 5 bases from V and 1 base from J, leaving 17 bases between. Here the CDR3 DNA reads TGTGCCACCAGTGGTCACAGGGAGGAGGTTTCCTACAATGAGCAGTTCTTC. Its translation: CATSGHREEVSYNEQFF.